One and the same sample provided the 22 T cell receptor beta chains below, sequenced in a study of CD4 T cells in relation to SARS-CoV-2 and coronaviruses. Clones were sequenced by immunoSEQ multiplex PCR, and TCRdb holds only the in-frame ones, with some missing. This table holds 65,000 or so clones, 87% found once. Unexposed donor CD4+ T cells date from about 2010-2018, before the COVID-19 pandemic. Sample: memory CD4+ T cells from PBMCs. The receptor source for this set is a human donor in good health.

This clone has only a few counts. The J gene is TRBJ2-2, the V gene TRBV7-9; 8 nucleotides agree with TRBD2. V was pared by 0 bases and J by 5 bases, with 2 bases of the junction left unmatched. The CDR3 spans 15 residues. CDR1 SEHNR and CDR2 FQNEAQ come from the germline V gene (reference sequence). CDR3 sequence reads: CASSLASSGTGELFF. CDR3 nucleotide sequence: TGTGCCAGCAGCTTAGCATCTAGCGGGACCGGGGAGCTGTTTTTT.

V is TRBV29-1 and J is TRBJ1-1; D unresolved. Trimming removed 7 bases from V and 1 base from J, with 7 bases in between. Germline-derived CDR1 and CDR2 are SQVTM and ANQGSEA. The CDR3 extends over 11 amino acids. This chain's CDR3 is CSAIKNTEAFF. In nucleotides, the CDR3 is TGCAGCGCTATAAAGAACACTGAAGCTTTCTTT.

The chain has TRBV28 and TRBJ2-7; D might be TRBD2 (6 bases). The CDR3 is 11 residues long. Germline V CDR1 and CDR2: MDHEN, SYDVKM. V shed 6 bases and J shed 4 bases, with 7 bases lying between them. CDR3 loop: CASRTSYEQYF. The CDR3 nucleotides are TGTGCCAGCAGGACTAGTTACGAGCAGTACTTC.

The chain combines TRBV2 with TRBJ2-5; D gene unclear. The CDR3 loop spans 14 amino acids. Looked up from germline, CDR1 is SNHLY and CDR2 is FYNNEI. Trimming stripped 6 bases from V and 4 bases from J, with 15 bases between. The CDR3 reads CASRASNWGETQYF. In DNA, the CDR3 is TGTGCCAGCAGGGCCTCTAACTGGGGAGAGACCCAGTACTTC.

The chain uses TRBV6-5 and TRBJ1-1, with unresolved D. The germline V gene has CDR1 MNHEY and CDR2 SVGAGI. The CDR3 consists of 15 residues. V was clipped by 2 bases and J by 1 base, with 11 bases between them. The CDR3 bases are TGTGCCAGCAGTTACAGGAGAGATTGGAACACTGAAGCTTTCTTT. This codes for CASSYRRDWNTEAFF.

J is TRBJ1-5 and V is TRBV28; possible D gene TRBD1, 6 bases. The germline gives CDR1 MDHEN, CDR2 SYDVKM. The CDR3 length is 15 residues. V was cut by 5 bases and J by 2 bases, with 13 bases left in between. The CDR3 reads CASSPPGQGNQPQHF. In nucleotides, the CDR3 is TGTGCCAGCAGTCCCCCGGGACAAGGCAATCAGCCCCAGCATTTT.

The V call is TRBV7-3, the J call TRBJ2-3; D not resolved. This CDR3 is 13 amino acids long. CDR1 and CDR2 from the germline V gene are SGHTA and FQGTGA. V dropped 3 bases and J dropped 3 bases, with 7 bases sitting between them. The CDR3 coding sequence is TGTGCCAGCAGCTTTGGAACGACAGATACGCAGTATTTT. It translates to CASSFGTTDTQYF.

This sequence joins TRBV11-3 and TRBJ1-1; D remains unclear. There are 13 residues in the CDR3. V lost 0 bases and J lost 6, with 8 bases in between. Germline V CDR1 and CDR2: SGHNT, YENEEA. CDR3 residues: CASSLDLVAEAFF. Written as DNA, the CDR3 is TGTGCCAGCAGCTTAGATCTTGTAGCTGAAGCTTTCTTT.

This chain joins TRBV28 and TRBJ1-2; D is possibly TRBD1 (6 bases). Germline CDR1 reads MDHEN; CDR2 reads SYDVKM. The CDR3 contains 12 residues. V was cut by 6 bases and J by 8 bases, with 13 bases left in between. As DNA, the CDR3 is TGTGCCAGCAGGACAACAGGGAAAGGCTACACCTTC. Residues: CASRTTGKGYTF.

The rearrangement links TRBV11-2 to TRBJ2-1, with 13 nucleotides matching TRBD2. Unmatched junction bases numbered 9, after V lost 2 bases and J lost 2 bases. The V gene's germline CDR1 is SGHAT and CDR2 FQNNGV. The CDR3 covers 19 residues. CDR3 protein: CASSLMVGLAGDPYNEQFF. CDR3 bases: TGTGCCAGCAGCTTAATGGTCGGACTAGCGGGAGATCCCTACAATGAGCAGTTCTTC.

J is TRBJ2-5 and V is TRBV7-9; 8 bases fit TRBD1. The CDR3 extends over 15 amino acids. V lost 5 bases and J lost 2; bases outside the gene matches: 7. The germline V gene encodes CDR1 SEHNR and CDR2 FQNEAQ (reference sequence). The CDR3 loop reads CASSVGTGVQETQYF. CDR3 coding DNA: TGTGCCAGCAGCGTAGGGACAGGTGTGCAAGAGACCCAGTACTTC.

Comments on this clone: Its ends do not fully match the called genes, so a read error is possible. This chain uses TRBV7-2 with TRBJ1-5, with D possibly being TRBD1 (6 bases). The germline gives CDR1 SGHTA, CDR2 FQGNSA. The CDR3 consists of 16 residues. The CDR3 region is CASSKVDRRVDQTQHF. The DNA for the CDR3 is TGTGCCAGCAGCAAAGTCGACAGGAGGGTCGATCAGACCCAGCATTTT.

CDR3: CAEPRSRYGYTF. CDR3 coding DNA: TGTGCCGAACCGAGGAGTCGTTATGGCTACACCTTC. This chain links TRBV28 with TRBJ1-2; D not resolved. CDR1 is MDHEN and CDR2 is SYDVKM in the germline V gene. CDR3 length: 12 residues. The germline V and J ends were trimmed by 11 bases and 5 bases, with 15 bases remaining between them.

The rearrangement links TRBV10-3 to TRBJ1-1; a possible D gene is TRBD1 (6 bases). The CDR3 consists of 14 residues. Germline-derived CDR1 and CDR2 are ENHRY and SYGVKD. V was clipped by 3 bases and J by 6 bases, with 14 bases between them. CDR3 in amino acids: CAISEVGGVPEAFF. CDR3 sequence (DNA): TGTGCCATCAGTGAAGTAGGGGGGGTTCCTGAAGCTTTCTTT.

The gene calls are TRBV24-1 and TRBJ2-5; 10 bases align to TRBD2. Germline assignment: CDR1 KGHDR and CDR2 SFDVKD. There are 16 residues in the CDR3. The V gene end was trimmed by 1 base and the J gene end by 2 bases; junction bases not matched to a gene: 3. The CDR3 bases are TGTGCCACCAGTGATTTAACTAGCGGGGAGCAAGAGACCCAGTACTTC. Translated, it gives CATSDLTSGEQETQYF.

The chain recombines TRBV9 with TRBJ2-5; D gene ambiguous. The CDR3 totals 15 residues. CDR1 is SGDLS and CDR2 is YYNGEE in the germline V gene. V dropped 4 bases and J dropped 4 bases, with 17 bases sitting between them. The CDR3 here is CASSPAPVLGETQYF. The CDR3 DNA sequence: TGTGCCAGCAGCCCCGCCCCGGTTTTAGGAGAGACCCAGTACTTC.

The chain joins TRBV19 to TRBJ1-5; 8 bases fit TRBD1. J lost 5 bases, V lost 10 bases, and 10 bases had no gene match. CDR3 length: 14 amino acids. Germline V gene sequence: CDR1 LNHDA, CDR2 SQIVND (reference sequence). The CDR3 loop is CATRQGRLHQPQHF. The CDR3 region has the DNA TGTGCCACCAGACAGGGGCGGTTGCATCAGCCCCAGCATTTT.

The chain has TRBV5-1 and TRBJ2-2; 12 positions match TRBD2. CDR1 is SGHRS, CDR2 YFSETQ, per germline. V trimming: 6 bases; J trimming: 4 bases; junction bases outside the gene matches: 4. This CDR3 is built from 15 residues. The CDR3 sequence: CASIPSGGATGELFF. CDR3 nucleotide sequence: TGCGCCAGCATCCCTAGCGGGGGGGCCACCGGGGAGCTGTTTTTT.

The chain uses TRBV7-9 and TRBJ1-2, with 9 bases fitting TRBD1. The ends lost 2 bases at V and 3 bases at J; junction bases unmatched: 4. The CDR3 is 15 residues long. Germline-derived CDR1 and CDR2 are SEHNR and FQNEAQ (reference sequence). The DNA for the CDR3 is TGTGCCAGCAGCTTACCGGGACAGGGCCACTATGGCTACACCTTC. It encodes CASSLPGQGHYGYTF.

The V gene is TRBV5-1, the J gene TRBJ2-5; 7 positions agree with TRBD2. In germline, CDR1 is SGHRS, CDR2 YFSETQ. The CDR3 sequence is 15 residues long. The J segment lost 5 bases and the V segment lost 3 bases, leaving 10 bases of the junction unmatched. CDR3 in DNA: TGCGCCAGCAGCTCAGGACTAGTCGGGGGGGAGACCCAGTACTTC. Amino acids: CASSSGLVGGETQYF.

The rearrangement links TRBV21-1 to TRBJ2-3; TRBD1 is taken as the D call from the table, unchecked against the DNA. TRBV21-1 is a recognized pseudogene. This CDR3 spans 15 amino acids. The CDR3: CASSKEQGHTDTQYF. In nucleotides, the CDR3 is TGTGCCAGCAGCAAAGAACAGGGTCACACAGATACGCAGTATTTT.

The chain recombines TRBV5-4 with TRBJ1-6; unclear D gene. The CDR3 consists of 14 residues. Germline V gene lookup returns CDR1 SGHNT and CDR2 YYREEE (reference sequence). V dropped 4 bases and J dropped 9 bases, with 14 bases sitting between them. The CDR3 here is CASSTEGRGSPLHF. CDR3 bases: TGTGCCAGCAGCACCGAAGGACGGGGTTCACCCCTCCACTTT.